These 4 T cell receptor beta chains came from one sample sequenced in a study of blood T cell repertoires in COVID-19. Assay used: immunoSEQ multiplex PCR; TCRdb lists only in-frame clones, some missing. The sample includes 130,000 or so clones, over 80% of them seen just once. Material: peripheral blood. The origin of the receptors is a young man with COVID-19, enrolled during active disease.

The chain recombines TRBV28 with TRBJ2-1, with D possibly matching TRBD2 (5 bases). With 7 bases removed from V and 15 bases from J, the gap between germline ends came to 22 bases. The CDR3 is made up of 13 amino acids. Germline CDR1 and CDR2: MDHEN and SYDVKM. The CDR3 DNA reads as TGTGCCAGCACCCTAATGAGAGGGTTGGGCAGGTTCTTC. This translates into CASTLMRGLGRFF.

This sequence joins TRBV9 and TRBJ2-3, with 7 nucleotides matching TRBD1. The V gene end was trimmed by 0 bases and the J gene end by 5 bases; junction bases not matched to a gene: 6. The CDR3 loop spans 15 amino acids. Germline V gene lookup returns CDR1 SGDLS and CDR2 YYNGEE. Here the CDR3 DNA reads TGTGCCAGCAGCGTAGTGGGGACAGCCGGAGATACGCAGTATTTT. Encoded protein: CASSVVGTAGDTQYF.

The chain links TRBV18 to TRBJ2-2, with 7 bases lining up with TRBD2. Losses at the gene ends were 5 bases for V and 1 base for J; bases not matched to a gene: 4. Per the germline V gene, CDR1 is KGHSH and CDR2 is LQKENI. The CDR3 extends over 15 amino acids. In DNA form, the CDR3 reads TGTGCCAGCTCAAAGAGCGGGGTGAACACCGGGGAGCTGTTTTTT. This gives the protein CASSKSGVNTGELFF.

This clone was counted only a few times. V is TRBV5-1 and J is TRBJ1-3; a possible D gene is TRBD1 (6 bases). Trimming took 0 bases from V and 4 from J, leaving 14 bases between them. The CDR3 sequence is 16 residues long. Germline V gene data show CDR1 as SGHRS and CDR2 as YFSETQ. The CDR3 DNA reads as TGCGCCAGCAGCTTGGCTCCAGGGGTAGTCGGAAACACCATATATTTT. Translated: CASSLAPGVVGNTIYF.